This T cell receptor beta chain was recorded in a study of T cells in Graves' hyperthyroidism and ophthalmopathy. Study overall: Initial diagnosis, before any treatment, was when peripheral blood was collected.

Using RNA transcripts as the source, TCR beta CDR3 regions were amplified. Initially, a first-round RT-PCR of the TCR CDR3 employed the HTBI primer set. TCRdb re-called the multiplex PCR reads with MiXCR, one entry per CDR3 protein. The sample contains around 600,000 distinct CDR3 sequences, roughly 15% of which appear only once. The V end lost 1 base, the J end lost 12 bases, and 12 bases lay between the germline ends. Germline V gene sequence: CDR1 SEHNR, CDR2 FQNEAQ (reference sequence). CDR3 length equals 12 residues. Exclusion followed for patients with uncontrolled infection, other autoimmune disease, pregnancy or lactation. Fresh peripheral blood, around 9.2 ml of it, supplied the PBMCs. This clonotype has more than one count but fewer than ten.

The chain uses TRBV7-9 and TRBJ2-5; TRBD2 might be the D (5 bases). The specimen was blood. This clonotype was sampled from a woman in her fifties or sixties with Graves' ophthalmopathy. The CDR3 DNA is TGTGCCAGCAGCTTAGAAGTCGGGGTTAAGTACTTC. It is translated as CASSLEVGVKYF.